This TCR beta chain was sequenced for a study of CD8+ T cells in alopecia areata. Study-wide context: Patients remained on tofacitinib for 6 to 18 months and then went 6 months without it.

The CDR3 sequence is 13 residues long. CDR1 and CDR2 (germline): SGHDN, FVKESK. V dropped 4 bases and J dropped 6 bases, with 13 bases sitting between them. Punch biopsies of lesional scalp, plus peripheral blood, were taken from alopecia areata patients. As the sequencing template, cDNA was produced by extracting RNA and reverse transcribing it. Measured with immunoSEQ multiplex PCR; TCRdb has only the in-frame clones, and not every one. The data show around 250,000 clones, under 80% seen once. The study's findings and limits: Elevated clonality characterized lesional scalp relative to normal scalp, particularly in alopecia totalis/universalis.

As to this clone: No antigen is known for it.

The sample was CD4+ T cells sorted from blood, taken at week 0. The chain is built from TRBV14 and TRBJ2-7; D is possibly TRBD2 (6 bases). The receptor comes from a human donor with alopecia areata. CDR3 protein: CASSPGLRGEQYF. Here the CDR3 DNA reads TGTGCCAGCAGCCCGGGACTGCGGGGCGAGCAGTACTTC.